The rows below give T cell receptor beta chains drawn from one sample of a study of T cells expressing NK-cell markers. No DNA is given; TCRdb re-called the 5' RACE reads and lists each CDR3 protein once. The sample has 150,000 to 180,000 distinct CDR3 sequences, and its top ten clones hold less than 40%. The source material was blood T cells: a sorted CD56 or NKG2C T cell subset, CD4+ or CD8+ T cells, or bulk PBMC T cells (not recorded which). Receptors were obtained from a woman in her forties or fifties in good health. Both conserved end residues are part of each CDR3.

j_call | v_call | cdr3_length | cdr3_aa
TRBJ1-4 | TRBV7-9 | 14 | CASSSSGTEEKLFF
TRBJ2-1 | TRBV12-5 | 12 | CASGAQGNEQFF
TRBJ2-2 | TRBV2 | 15 | CASKYSPANTGELFF
TRBJ2-1 | TRBV6-1 | 14 | CASSETGGVSEQFF
TRBJ1-5 | TRBV27 | 15 | CASTPVGLGNQPQHF
TRBJ2-7 | TRBV7-8 | 12 | CASSYTLSEQYF
TRBJ2-3 | TRBV24-1 | 13 | CAVWDRRTDTQYF
TRBJ2-1 | TRBV4-1 | 11 | CASSQEKEQFF
TRBJ2-1 | TRBV12-5 | 12 | CASGPDSPELFF
TRBJ2-3 | TRBV11-3 | 15 | CASSPRWGGTDTQYF
TRBJ1-1 | TRBV12-5 | 12 | CASGIVNTEAFF
TRBJ1-1 | TRBV4-2 | 13 | CASKQGLSTEAFF
TRBJ1-1 | TRBV4-1 | 15 | CASSQALGRDTEAFF
TRBJ1-5 | TRBV10-3 | 18 | CAISEYRADTISNQPQHF
TRBJ2-2 | TRBV14 | 13 | CASTGYGSGELFF
TRBJ1-2 | TRBV6-5 | 14 | CASSYSMADPGYTF
TRBJ2-1 | TRBV12-5 | 15 | CASGLGGSGRNEQFF
TRBJ1-2 | TRBV20-1 | 15 | CSVPDPSTPYEGYTF
TRBJ2-7 | TRBV6-2/TRBV6-3 | 14 | CASSYSIGQLEQYF
TRBJ2-3 | TRBV7-8 | 20 | CASSFRIAGTSGSSIDTQYF
TRBJ2-3 | TRBV6-5 | 16 | CASSYSAVEGTDTQYF
TRBJ2-1 | TRBV7-3 | 15 | CASSLTRERTNEQFF
TRBJ1-1 | TRBV6-1 | 15 | CASSPSTGWTTEAFF
TRBJ2-1 | TRBV27 | 14 | CASLAGGSADEQFF
TRBJ1-2 | TRBV20-1 | 17 | CSAPPSGGTLANYGYTF
TRBJ1-2 | TRBV7-2 | 16 | CASSLMSADRNYGYTF
TRBJ2-1 | TRBV20-1 | 17 | CSARDLEGASAYNEQFF
TRBJ2-1 | TRBV24-1 | 15 | CATSDRWDEPGEQFF
TRBJ2-2 | TRBV11-2 | 13 | CASSLDPGGELFF
TRBJ2-3 | TRBV9 | 15 | CASSVVPTGTDTQYF
TRBJ2-5 | TRBV10-3 | 15 | CAISDSRQTEETQYF
TRBJ2-2 | TRBV20-1 | 15 | CSARDPSGNTGELFF
TRBJ1-3 | TRBV3-1 | 16 | CASSQVDESSGNTIYF
TRBJ2-1 | TRBV29-1 | 14 | CSAWPREGLNEQFF
TRBJ2-5 | TRBV7-7 | 15 | CASSPPGGGGETQYF
TRBJ2-1 | TRBV24-1 | 15 | CATSGHSGITDEQFF
TRBJ2-7 | TRBV7-9 | 18 | CASSLDTKRLANSYEQYF
TRBJ2-5 | TRBV27 | 12 | CASRGYQETQYF
TRBJ2-1 | TRBV2 | 12 | CASRSGKGEQFF
TRBJ1-2 | TRBV27 | 13 | CASSFLAAPGYTF
TRBJ2-7 | TRBV16 | 15 | CASSQSRHPGGEQYF
TRBJ2-3 | TRBV7-6 | 15 | CASSLVLLGTDTQYF
TRBJ2-1 | TRBV3-1 | 14 | CASSQVKVGMGKFF
TRBJ1-4 | TRBV11-3 | 15 | CASSLGSGVNEKLFF
TRBJ2-1 | TRBV12-5 | 19 | CASGLPPLWKVGSYNEQFF
TRBJ2-2 | TRBV12-3/TRBV12-4 | 17 | CASSFLAGPNGTGELFF
TRBJ1-4 | TRBV5-5 | 14 | CASSVDRNNEKLFF
TRBJ2-5 | TRBV5-1 | 18 | CASSLVRAALSTEETQYF
TRBJ2-2 | TRBV6-6 | 13 | CASSYTPTGELFF
TRBJ2-1 | TRBV9 | 17 | CASSVVGGRALYNEQFF
TRBJ1-1 | TRBV4-1 | 16 | CASSQVPPGGNTEAFF
TRBJ2-2 | TRBV5-4 | 15 | CASSLRGATTGELFF
TRBJ2-3 | TRBV4-1 | 16 | CASSQDYERMADTQYF
TRBJ2-5 | TRBV24-1 | 17 | CATSDFSRVQDQETQYF
TRBJ2-1 | TRBV7-6 | 13 | CASSRRGSNEQFF